Listed here are 20 T cell receptor beta chains from one sample, sequenced in a study of CD8 T cells in Susac syndrome (dated by TCRdb to between 2018 and 2021). Library generation was performed with the immunoSEQ multiplex PCR assay. RNA was extracted using the RNeasy kit, and about 0.5 to 1 microgram was reverse transcribed with random hexamers. The public sequencing data were trimmed at Q25 with fastp and processed into clonotypes with MiXCR by TCRdb, which kept only in-frame beta chains. Here each entry gathers all rows of one CDR3 protein and keeps the most common genes and DNA. The sample table records tens of thousands of distinct CDR3 sequences; 93% of these occur just once. The ten most abundant clones make up approximately 0.54% of the sample. The sample taken for sequencing was CD8+ T cells from PBMCs. Receptors were obtained from a human donor in good health.

The genes are TRBV10-2 and TRBJ2-1; 10 bases are a match to TRBD2. The CDR3 contains 13 residues. The J segment lost 9 bases and the V segment lost 7 bases, leaving 6 bases of the junction unmatched. Germline V gene data show CDR1 as WSHSY and CDR2 as SAAADI. In nucleotides, the CDR3 is TGCGCCAGCACAACTAGCGGGAAGGGTGAGCAGTTCTTC. Protein: CASTTSGKGEQFF.

The J gene is TRBJ2-1, the V gene TRBV7-9; TRBD2 agrees at 7 bases. The CDR3 is made up of 14 amino acids. V lost 5 bases to trimming and J lost 7 bases; unmatched junction nucleotides: 8. Germline assignment: CDR1 SEHNR and CDR2 FQNEAQ (reference sequence). CDR3 loop: CASSPTSVPNEQFF. The CDR3 DNA reads as TGTGCCAGCAGCCCAACTAGCGTCCCGAATGAGCAGTTCTTC. Using reference TRBV7-9 and TRBJ2-1 for the parts outside the CDR3, the full variable domain is DTGVSQNPRHKITKRGQNVTFRCDPISEHNRLYWYRQTLGQGPEFLTYFQNEAQLEKSRLLSDRFSAERPKGSFSTLEIQRTEQGDSAMYLCASSPTSVPNEQFFGPGTRLTVL.

The J gene is TRBJ2-5, the V gene TRBV6-6, with TRBD2 matching over 7 bases. CDR1 and CDR2 from the germline V gene are MNHNY and SVGAGI (reference sequence). V lost 5 bases and J lost 4; bases outside the gene matches: 7. CDR3 length: 14 amino acids. The chain's CDR3 is CASSPGGGGETQYF. CDR3 DNA: TGTGCCAGCAGTCCCGGTGGGGGGGGAGAGACCCAGTACTTC.

The genes are TRBV29-1 and TRBJ2-7; a weak D match, TRBD1 (6 bases). Trimming removed 6 bases from V and 2 bases from J, with 14 bases in between. The CDR3 sequence is 13 residues long. Per the germline V gene, CDR1 is SQVTM and CDR2 is ANQGSEA. CDR3 sequence: CSVLTGRTYEQYF. The CDR3 nucleotides are TGCAGCGTCCTGACAGGCCGTACCTACGAGCAGTACTTC.

In DNA form, the CDR3 reads TGTGCCAGCAGTGGTAGTTCCGGGGGCGCGAGGAACGAGCAGTACTTC. This translates into CASSGSSGGARNEQYF. The rearrangement links TRBV2 to TRBJ2-7; possibly TRBD1 or TRBD2 for D (6 bases each). Trimming shortened V by 4 bases and J by 5 bases, and 21 bases separated the two germline ends. The V gene's germline CDR1 is SNHLY and CDR2 FYNNEI. This CDR3 is built from 16 residues.

The chain has TRBV7-9 and TRBJ2-7; D gene uncertain. The germline V and J ends were trimmed by 8 bases and 3 bases, with 14 bases remaining between them. Germline V gene lookup returns CDR1 SEHNR and CDR2 FQNEAQ (reference sequence). There are 13 residues in the CDR3. The CDR3 region is CASAPSLFYEQYF. CDR3 bases: TGTGCCAGCGCCCCAAGCCTCTTCTACGAGCAGTACTTC.

The rearrangement joins TRBV27 to TRBJ2-5, with D uncertain. The germline gives CDR1 MNHEY, CDR2 SMNVEV (reference sequence). The CDR3 is 13 amino acids. V was shortened by 1 base and J by 5 bases, with 8 bases between the two germline ends. CDR3 in DNA: TGTGCCAGCAGTTTATGGTCCAGTGAGACCCAGTACTTC. Protein: CASSLWSSETQYF.

The chain's CDR3 is CASSLKGDREANLVALFF. CDR3 nucleotide sequence: TGTGCCAGCAGTTTAAAGGGGGACAGGGAGGCGAACCTGGTAGCGCTGTTTTTT. V gene TRBV12-3 or TRBV12-4 combines with J gene TRBJ2-2; 9 nucleotides match TRBD1. The V and J ends lost 2 bases and 13 bases, in that order; junction bases with no gene match: 20. This CDR3 region has 18 residues.

V gene TRBV10-3 combines with J gene TRBJ2-3, with 10 bases that match TRBD2. V was pared by 0 bases and J by 6 bases, with 9 bases of the junction left unmatched. The CDR3 is 17 amino acids. Looked up from germline, CDR1 is ENHRY and CDR2 is SYGVKD. The CDR3 sequence is CAISESSSGSFWDTQYF. The CDR3 bases are TGTGCCATCAGTGAGTCGTCTAGCGGGAGTTTTTGGGATACGCAGTATTTT.

V is TRBV13 and J is TRBJ2-3; 8 bases are shared with TRBD2. From germline, CDR1 is PRHDT and CDR2 FYEKMQ (reference sequence). J was trimmed by 3 bases and V by 1 base; bases with no gene match: 3. The CDR3 is made up of 15 amino acids. CDR3 protein: CASSLALADTDTQYF. CDR3 bases: TGTGCCAGCAGCTTAGCACTAGCGGATACAGATACGCAGTATTTT.

This chain links TRBV11-3 with TRBJ2-3, with D unresolved. V was cut by 2 bases and J by 0 bases, with 9 bases left in between. The CDR3 is made up of 15 amino acids. Germline CDR1 reads SGHNT; CDR2 reads YENEEA. The CDR3 coding sequence is TGTGCCAGCAGCTTAATCTACAGCAGCACAGATACGCAGTATTTT. As protein: CASSLIYSSTDTQYF.

This chain links TRBV28 with TRBJ1-1; TRBD1 might be the D (5 bases). The V and J ends lost 5 bases and 0 bases respectively, with 16 bases between them. The CDR3 has 16 residues. Per germline, CDR1 MDHEN and CDR2 SYDVKM. Written as DNA, the CDR3 is TGTGCCAGCAGTCCCCGGGGCGTAGGAATGAACACTGAAGCTTTCTTT. Its translation is CASSPRGVGMNTEAFF.

The chain links TRBV12-3 or TRBV12-4 to TRBJ2-7; the match to TRBD1 covers 10 bases. V was clipped by 5 bases and J by 5 bases; unmatched bases: 12. The CDR3 is 16 residues long. The CDR3 sequence: CASSPQGWDRGNEQYF. Here the CDR3 DNA reads TGTGCCAGCAGTCCCCAGGGATGGGACAGGGGTAACGAGCAGTACTTC.

DNA for the CDR3: TGTGCCAGCAGCTTTGGGGGTTGGGAGACCCAGTACTTC. Its translation: CASSFGGWETQYF. The V gene is TRBV13, the J gene TRBJ2-5, with D perhaps matching TRBD1 or TRBD2 (5 bases each). The CDR3 loop spans 13 amino acids. Looked up from germline, CDR1 is PRHDT and CDR2 is FYEKMQ (reference sequence). V dropped 3 bases and J dropped 5 bases, with 10 bases sitting between them.

This chain links TRBV5-6 with TRBJ1-5, with 7 bases that match TRBD1. This CDR3 is 15 amino acids long. V shed 3 bases and J 5 bases; nucleotides not matched to a gene: 8. Germline-derived CDR1 and CDR2 are SGHDT and YYEEEE. CDR3 DNA: TGTGCCAGCAGCTCCGAACAGGGGATCTATCAGCCCCAGCATTTT. This gives the protein CASSSEQGIYQPQHF.

The rearrangement uses TRBV28 and TRBJ2-2; 7 nucleotides line up with TRBD2. J was trimmed by 7 bases and V by 5 bases; bases with no gene match: 10. Germline V lookup: CDR1 MDHEN, CDR2 SYDVKM. There are 15 residues in the CDR3. Here the CDR3 DNA reads TGTGCCAGCAGTCTCCCGCGGGAGAGCAACGGGGAGCTGTTTTTT. Translating it yields CASSLPRESNGELFF.

The chain employs TRBV7-2 and TRBJ2-1; perhaps TRBD2 as D (6 bases). Germline V gene lookup returns CDR1 SGHTA and CDR2 FQGNSA. V lost 5 bases, J lost 10 bases, and 18 bases lay in between. The CDR3 has 14 amino acids. In DNA form, the CDR3 reads TGTGCCAGCAGCCCCAGGGCGGGATTCCCCGAGCAGTTCTTC. Protein sequence: CASSPRAGFPEQFF.

CDR3 loop: CASSEAWRGTGELFF. In DNA form, the CDR3 reads TGTGCCAGTAGTGAAGCCTGGCGAGGCACCGGGGAGCTGTTTTTT. V usage is TRBV19 and J usage is TRBJ2-2; D not resolved. V lost 5 bases and J lost 4, with 14 bases in between. Germline-derived CDR1 and CDR2 are LNHDA and SQIVND (reference sequence). The CDR3 runs to 15 residues. Full variable domain (remainder filled in from reference TRBV19 and TRBJ2-2): DGGITQSPKYLFRKEGQNVTLSCEQNLNHDAMYWYRQDPGQGLRLIYYSQIVNDFQKGDIAEGYSVSREKKESFPLTVTSAQKNPTAFYLCASSEAWRGTGELFFGEGSRLTVL.

This rearrangement joins TRBV28 to TRBJ1-1; D might be TRBD1 (6 bases). The V end lost 10 bases, the J end lost 4 bases, and 19 bases lay between the germline ends. The CDR3 spans 14 residues. From germline, CDR1 is MDHEN and CDR2 SYDVKM. The CDR3 DNA sequence: TGTGCCACCGGACAGTGGACGGGATCCACTGAAGCTTTCTTT. It translates to CATGQWTGSTEAFF.

This clonotype was counted only a few times. The chain couples TRBV27 to TRBJ2-7; D call uncertain. Trimming pared 5 bases from V and 6 bases from J, leaving 11 bases between. The CDR3 has 12 residues. Germline CDR1 reads MNHEY; CDR2 reads SMNVEV (reference sequence). This chain's CDR3 is CASSVRAGEQYF. The CDR3 DNA reads TGTGCCAGCAGTGTCCGGGCAGGCGAGCAGTACTTC.